The text below deals with one TCR beta chain. Its antigen is not identified. This record belongs to a study of T cell repertoires in cytomegalovirus infection. MiXCR was run by TCRdb on the reads, yielding one entry per CDR3 protein. Of approximately 260,000 distinct CDR3 sequences listed, under 25% are singletons. This CDR3 contains 13 residues. Deletions cut 5 bases from V and 5 bases from J, with 9 bases between. Germline CDR1 is SGHAT and CDR2 is FQNNGV. Sample: cultured PBMCs, taken from culture after CMV antigen stimulation. This rearrangement joins TRBV11-2 to TRBJ2-2, with D uncertain. This receptor was taken from a human donor in good health (CMV status not recorded). Some clones in this sample may be carry-over from other donors' samples. CDR3 amino acids: CASSHEGTGELFF. CDR3 DNA: TGTGCCAGCAGCCACGAAGGGACCGGGGAGCTGTTTTTT.